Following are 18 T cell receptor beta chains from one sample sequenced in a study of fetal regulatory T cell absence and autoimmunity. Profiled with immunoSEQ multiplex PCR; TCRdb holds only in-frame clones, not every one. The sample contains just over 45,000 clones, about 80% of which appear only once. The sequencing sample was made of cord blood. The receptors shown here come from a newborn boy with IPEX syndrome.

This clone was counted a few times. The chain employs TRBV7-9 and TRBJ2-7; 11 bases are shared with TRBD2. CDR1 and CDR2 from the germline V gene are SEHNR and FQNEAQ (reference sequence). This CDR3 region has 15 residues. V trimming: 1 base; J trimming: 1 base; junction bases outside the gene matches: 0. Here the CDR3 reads CASSLGLAGSYEQYF. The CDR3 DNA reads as TGTGCCAGCAGCTTAGGACTAGCGGGATCCTACGAGCAGTACTTC.

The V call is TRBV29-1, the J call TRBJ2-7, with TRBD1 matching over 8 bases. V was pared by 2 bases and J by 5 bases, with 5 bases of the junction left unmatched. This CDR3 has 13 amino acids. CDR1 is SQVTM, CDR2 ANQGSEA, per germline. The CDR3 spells CSVEKQGGHEQYF. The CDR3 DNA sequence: TGCAGCGTTGAAAAACAGGGGGGACACGAGCAGTACTTC.

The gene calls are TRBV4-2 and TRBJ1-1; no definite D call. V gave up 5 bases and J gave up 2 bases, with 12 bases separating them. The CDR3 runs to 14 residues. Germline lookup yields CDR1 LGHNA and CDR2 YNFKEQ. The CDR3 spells CASSSANFNTEAFF. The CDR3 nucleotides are TGTGCCAGCAGCTCCGCCAACTTTAACACTGAAGCTTTCTTT.

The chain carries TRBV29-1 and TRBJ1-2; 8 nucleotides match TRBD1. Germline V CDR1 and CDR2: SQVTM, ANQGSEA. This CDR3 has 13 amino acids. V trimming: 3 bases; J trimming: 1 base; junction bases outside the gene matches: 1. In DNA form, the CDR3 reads TGCAGCGTTGAGACAGGGGATAACTATGGCTACACCTTC. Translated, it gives CSVETGDNYGYTF.

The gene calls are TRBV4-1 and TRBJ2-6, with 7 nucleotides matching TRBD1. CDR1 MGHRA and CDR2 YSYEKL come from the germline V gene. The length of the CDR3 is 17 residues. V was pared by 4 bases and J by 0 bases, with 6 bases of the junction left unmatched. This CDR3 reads CASSPGTAISGANVLTF. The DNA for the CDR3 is TGCGCCAGCAGCCCTGGGACAGCGATCTCTGGGGCCAACGTCCTGACTTTC.

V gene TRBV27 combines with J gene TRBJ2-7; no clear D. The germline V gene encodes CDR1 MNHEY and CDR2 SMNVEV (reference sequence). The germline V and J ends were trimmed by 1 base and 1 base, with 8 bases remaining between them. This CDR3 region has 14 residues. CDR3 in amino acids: CASSLYQISYEQYF. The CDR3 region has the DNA TGTGCCAGCAGTTTATACCAGATTTCCTACGAGCAGTACTTC.

This chain's CDR3 is CASSYSPMGQGGGYTF. In nucleotides, the CDR3 is TGTGCCAGCAGTTACTCACCGATGGGACAGGGCGGGGGCTACACCTTC. The chain links TRBV6-6 to TRBJ1-2; 9 nucleotides line up with TRBD1. Per germline, CDR1 MNHNY and CDR2 SVGAGI (reference sequence). V lost 0 bases to trimming and J lost 8 bases; unmatched junction nucleotides: 10. The CDR3 loop spans 16 amino acids.

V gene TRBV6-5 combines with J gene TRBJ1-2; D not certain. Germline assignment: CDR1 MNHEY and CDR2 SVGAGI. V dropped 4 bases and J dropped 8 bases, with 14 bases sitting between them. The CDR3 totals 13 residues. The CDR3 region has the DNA TGTGCCAGCAGTTCCGGGTCCTTCGGGGGCTACACCTTC. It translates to CASSSGSFGGYTF.

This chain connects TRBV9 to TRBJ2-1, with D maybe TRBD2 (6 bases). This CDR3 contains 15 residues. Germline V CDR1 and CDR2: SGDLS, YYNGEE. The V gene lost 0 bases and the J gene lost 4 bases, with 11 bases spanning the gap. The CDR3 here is CASSVGSGLYNEQFF. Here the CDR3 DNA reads TGTGCCAGCAGCGTAGGTTCCGGACTATACAATGAGCAGTTCTTC.

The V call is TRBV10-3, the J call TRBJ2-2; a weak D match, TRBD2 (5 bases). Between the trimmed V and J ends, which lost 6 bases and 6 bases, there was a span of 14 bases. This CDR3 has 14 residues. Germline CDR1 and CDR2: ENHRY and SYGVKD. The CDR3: CAIRSRLAAGELFF. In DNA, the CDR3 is TGTGCCATCAGGAGCCGCCTAGCTGCCGGGGAGCTGTTTTTT.

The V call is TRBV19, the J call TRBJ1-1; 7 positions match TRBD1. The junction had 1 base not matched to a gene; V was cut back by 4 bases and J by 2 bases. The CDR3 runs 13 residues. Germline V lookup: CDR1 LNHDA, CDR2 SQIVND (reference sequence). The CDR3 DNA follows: TGTGCCAGTAGTAGACAGGGAAACACTGAAGCTTTCTTT. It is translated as CASSRQGNTEAFF.

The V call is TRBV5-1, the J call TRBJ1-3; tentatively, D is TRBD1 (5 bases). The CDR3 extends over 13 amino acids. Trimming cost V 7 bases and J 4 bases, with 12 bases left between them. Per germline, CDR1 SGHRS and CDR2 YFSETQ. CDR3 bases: TGCGCCAGCCGCGGAGGGGAAGGAAACACCATATATTTT. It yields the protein CASRGGEGNTIYF.

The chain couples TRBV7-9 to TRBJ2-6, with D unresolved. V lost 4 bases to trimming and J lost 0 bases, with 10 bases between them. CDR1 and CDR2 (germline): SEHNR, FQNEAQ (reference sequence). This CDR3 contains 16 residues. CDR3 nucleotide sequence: TGTGCCAGCAGCTCCGGTCTCATCTCTGGGGCCAACGTCCTGACTTTC. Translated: CASSSGLISGANVLTF.

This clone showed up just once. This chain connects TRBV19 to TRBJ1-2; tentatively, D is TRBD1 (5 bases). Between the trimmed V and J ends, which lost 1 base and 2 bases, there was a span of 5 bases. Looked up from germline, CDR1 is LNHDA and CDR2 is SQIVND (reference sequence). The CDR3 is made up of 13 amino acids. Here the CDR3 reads CASSIGTNYGYTF. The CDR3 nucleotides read TGTGCCAGTAGTATAGGGACAAACTATGGCTACACCTTC.

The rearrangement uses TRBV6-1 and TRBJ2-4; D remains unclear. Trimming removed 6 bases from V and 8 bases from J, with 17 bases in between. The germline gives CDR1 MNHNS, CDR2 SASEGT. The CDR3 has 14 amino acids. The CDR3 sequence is CASSPDPRRDIQYF. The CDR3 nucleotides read TGTGCCAGCAGCCCGGACCCCCGAAGGGACATTCAGTACTTC.

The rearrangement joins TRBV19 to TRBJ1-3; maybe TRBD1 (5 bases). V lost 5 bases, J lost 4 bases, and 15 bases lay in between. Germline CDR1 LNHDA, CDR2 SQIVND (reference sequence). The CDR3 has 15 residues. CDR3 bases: TGTGCCAGTAGTTTGAGCAGGGAACGAGGAAACACCATATATTTT. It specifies CASSLSRERGNTIYF.

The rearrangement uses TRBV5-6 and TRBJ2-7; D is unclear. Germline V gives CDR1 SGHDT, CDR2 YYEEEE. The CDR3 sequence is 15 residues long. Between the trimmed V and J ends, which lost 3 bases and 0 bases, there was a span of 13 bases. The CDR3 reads CASSCRAPPSYEQYF. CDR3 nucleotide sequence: TGTGCCAGCAGCTGTAGAGCCCCTCCCTCCTACGAGCAGTACTTC.

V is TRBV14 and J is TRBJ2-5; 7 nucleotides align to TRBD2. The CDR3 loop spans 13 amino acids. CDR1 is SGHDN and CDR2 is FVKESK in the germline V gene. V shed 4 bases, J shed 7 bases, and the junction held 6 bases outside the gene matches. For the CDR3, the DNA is TGTGCCAGCAGCCTGCCGGGAGGAGGGACCCAGTACTTC. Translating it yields CASSLPGGGTQYF.